Listed below are T cell receptor beta chains from one sample, sequenced in a study of control samples from healthy donors and cancer patients. Clones were read by immunoSEQ multiplex PCR, and TCRdb kept only the in-frame ones, dropping some. The sample includes about 44,000 clones, approximately 87% seen only once; the top ten take approximately 10%. Source material: PBMCs. The origin of the receptors is an older woman with lung cancer. CDR3s include the opening cysteine and the closing phenylalanine or tryptophan. A D gene is named only where the DNA matches it firmly. Size values are once, few and many counts, or a class for expanded clones, and some rows have none.

d_gene	v_gene	abundance	j_gene	CDR3aa	CDR3nt
TRBD1	TRBV2	NA	TRBJ2-1	CASSDAGTGPRNPYNEQFF	TGTGCCAGCAGCGATGCCGGGACAGGTCCCCGCAATCCCTACAATGAGCAGTTCTTC
TRBD1	TRBV18	few	TRBJ2-5	CASSPGQEQTQYF	TGTGCCAGCTCACCAGGACAGGAACAGACCCAGTACTTC
NA	TRBV3-1/TRBV3-2	NA	TRBJ1-4	CASSQDYTTNEKLFF	TGTGCCAGCAGCCAAGACTATACCACTAATGAAAAACTGTTTTTT
NA	TRBV20-1	NA	TRBJ2-3	CSASHREGDTQYF	TGCAGTGCTAGTCACAGGGAAGGAGATACGCAGTATTTT
TRBD1	TRBV27	once	TRBJ2-7	CASSGTGSTYEQYF	TGTGCCAGCAGCGGGACAGGGAGCACCTACGAGCAGTACTTC
TRBD1	TRBV24-1	NA	TRBJ2-3	CATSDPTGAGDTQYF	TGTGCCACCAGTGACCCGACAGGGGCGGGAGATACGCAGTATTTT
NA	TRBV6-1	NA	TRBJ2-3	CASSEERPCLF	TGTGCCAGCAGTGAAGAGAGGCCCTGCCTTTTT
TRBD2	TRBV2	NA	TRBJ2-7	CASSTTSGTYEQYF	TGTGCCAGCAGTACGACTAGCGGTACCTACGAGCAGTACTTC
NA	TRBV27	few	TRBJ1-1	CASSLSPSTEAFF	TGTGCCAGCAGTTTATCACCCAGCACTGAAGCTTTCTTT
TRBD1	TRBV7-9	NA	TRBJ1-1	CASSPYRTGIMNTEAFF	TGTGCCAGCAGCCCTTATCGGACAGGGATAATGAACACTGAAGCTTTCTTT
NA	TRBV5-4	NA	TRBJ2-7	CASSGNYEQYF	TGTGCCAGCAGCGGAAACTACGAGCAGTACTTC
NA	TRBV2	NA	TRBJ2-1	CASSENSWRLF	TGTGCCAGCAGTGAAAACTCCTGGCGGCTCTTC
TRBD2	TRBV10-1	few	TRBJ2-7	CASSEASGRDEQYF	TGCGCCAGCAGTGAAGCCAGCGGGAGGGACGAGCAGTACTTC
NA	TRBV11-2	NA	TRBJ1-2	CASSLGVQGGYTF	TGTGCCAGCAGCTTAGGGGTCCAGGGGGGCTACACCTTC
TRBD2	TRBV6-2/TRBV6-3	NA	TRBJ2-3	CASSYLGLASDTQYF	TGTGCCAGCAGTTACCTTGGACTAGCGTCAGATACGCAGTATTTT
NA	TRBV30	once	TRBJ1-6	CAWSGGRLALRDNSPLHF	TGTGCCTGGAGTGGGGGCAGGTTGGCCCTCCGAGATAATTCACCCCTCCACTTT
NA	TRBV11-2	NA	TRBJ2-7	CASSLGPRYNDAYEQYF	TGTGCCAGCAGCTTGGGGCCCCGTTACAACGATGCCTACGAGCAGTACTTC
NA	TRBV30	few	TRBJ2-7	CAWSGDSYEQYF	TGTGCCTGGAGTGGAGACAGCTACGAGCAGTACTTC